The T cell receptor beta chain under discussion was sequenced for a study of cytomegalovirus exposure and HLA in healthy donors. Study-level findings and limits: V- and J-gene trimming in TCR beta was tied to a missense DCLRE1C variant by an analysis performed later.

There are 14 residues in the CDR3. Germline assignment: CDR1 SGHDT and CDR2 YYEEEE. V lost 3 bases and J 5 bases, leaving 9 bases between the germline ends. PCR involved 60 Vbeta and 13 Jbeta primers. Some clones are missing from TCRdb's copy, which holds only in-frame ones; the method was immunoSEQ multiplex PCR. The sample lists some 140,000 clones, around three quarters occurring once. About this clone itself: Its antigen is as yet unknown.

The sample comprised PBMCs. The V and J genes are TRBV5-6 and TRBJ1-6; a weak D match, TRBD1 (6 bases). The TCR was taken from a woman aged 35 to 49 in good health and CMV-seronegative. CDR3 region: CASSYRTDNSPLHF. CDR3 coding DNA: TGTGCCAGCAGCTACCGGACAGATAATTCACCCCTCCACTTT.